This record covers a single T cell receptor (beta chain). What it binds is not known. Primers: 60 Vbeta forward and 13 Jbeta reverse. The method was immunoSEQ multiplex PCR; TCRdb's version includes in-frame clones alone and lacks a portion of them. Of under 200,000 clones listed, 84% are singletons. The data originate from a study of cytomegalovirus exposure and HLA in healthy donors. Study-level findings and limits: High sensitivity and specificity were reportedly achieved when the classifier diagnosed cytomegalovirus status. Serostatus for CMV was the only available immune exposure information. TCR beta sequences reportedly predicted most subjects' HLA-A and HLA-B alleles accurately.

The CDR3 is made up of 20 amino acids. Germline V gives CDR1 SNHLY, CDR2 FYNNEI. Unmatched junction bases numbered 11, after V lost 3 bases and J lost 2 bases. This TCR derives from a man over 45 in good health and CMV-seropositive. Sequencing was done on a sample of PBMCs. The genes are TRBV2 and TRBJ2-3; 16 nucleotides agree with TRBD2. The CDR3, as DNA: TGTGCCAGCAGTGACCCCGGGACTAGCGGGAGGGCCCGCAACACAGATACGCAGTATTTT. Translating gives CASSDPGTSGRARNTDTQYF.